The sample holds a few counts of the clone carrying this TCR beta chain. Stated time point: sample taken at primary tumor resection. Unsorted whole RNA samples from tumor, nontumor lung or frozen PBMC were sequenced. The sample is drawn from a study of spatial heterogeneity in lung cancer. Carried by each TCR cDNA molecule was a unique molecular identifier. TCRdb re-called the 5' RACE reads with MiXCR, one entry per CDR3 protein. The data show 50,000 or so distinct CDR3 sequences, approximately 7.6% seen once. With 1 base removed from V and 4 bases from J, the gap between germline ends came to 11 bases. From germline, CDR1 is SGHRS and CDR2 YFSETQ. This CDR3 contains 15 residues.

This material consisted of PBMCs, taken at surgery. The chain carries TRBV5-1 and TRBJ1-4; D ambiguous. This clonotype was obtained from a female donor with early-stage non-small cell lung cancer. CDR3 sequence reads: CASSLNRRVNEKLFF. The DNA for the CDR3 is TGCGCCAGCAGCTTGAATCGGCGGGTTAATGAAAAACTGTTTTTT.